Each of the 6 T cell receptor beta chains below was sequenced from the same sample in a study of shared clonotypes between healthy human individuals (dated by TCRdb to 2018 to 2020). Libraries were constructed by the immunoSEQ multiplex PCR assay. TCRdb obtained this table from immuneACCESS and retained in-frame rearrangements with V and J assigned. These tables miss some clones; where compared with another copy, unresolved V genes account for less than half of the shortfall, and the remainder is unexplained. Within this sample are 1,400,000 or so clones, with approximately 98.5% of them counted one time only. The ten largest clones add up to approximately 0.4% of the sample. Source material: naive CD4+ T cells sorted from blood. The cell subset or site tag for this specimen amounts to: CD45RA+ positively selected. These receptors all stem from a man younger than 45 in good health.

This chain joins TRBV4-3 and TRBJ2-5; tentative D call: TRBD2 (7 bases). Trimming took off 1 base at V and 4 bases at J, with 19 bases between the two ends. Germline V lookup: CDR1 LGHNA, CDR2 YSLEER. The CDR3 contains 17 residues. CDR3: CASSQAGAGATLETQYF. CDR3 coding DNA: TGCGCCAGCAGCCAAGCGGGGGCGGGAGCTACCTTAGAGACCCAGTACTTC.

The chain employs TRBV5-1 and TRBJ1-4; 9 nucleotides agree with TRBD1. This CDR3 is built from 17 residues. Per the germline V gene, CDR1 is SGHRS and CDR2 is YFSETQ. V lost 5 bases and J lost 8; bases outside the gene matches: 16. The CDR3 loop reads CASRPGQGVFAGEKLFF. For the CDR3, the DNA is TGCGCCAGCAGACCGGGACAGGGAGTTTTTGCTGGCGAAAAACTGTTTTTT.

V usage is TRBV15 and J usage is TRBJ2-7; D perhaps matches TRBD1 (6 bases). Trimming took 4 bases from V and 9 from J, leaving 22 bases between them. CDR3 length: 15 amino acids. The V gene's germline CDR1 is LNHNV and CDR2 YYDKDF (reference sequence). The CDR3 protein is CATSTRGGPVRGQYF. The DNA for the CDR3 is TGTGCCACCAGCACCCGTGGGGGCCCTGTTCGGGGGCAGTACTTC.

For the CDR3, the DNA is TGTGCCAGCAGCTTTAATCCGACTGTCCCTGGGGACACCATATATTTT. Protein sequence: CASSFNPTVPGDTIYF. This sequence joins TRBV5-6 and TRBJ1-3; D unclear. V lost 2 bases and J 8 bases, leaving 20 bases between the germline ends. The CDR3 totals 16 residues. Germline V CDR1 and CDR2: SGHDT, YYEEEE. Based on the CDR3 plus reference TRBV5-6 and TRBJ1-3, the full variable domain is DAGVTQSPTHLIKTRGQQVTLRCSPKSGHDTVSWYQQALGQGPQFIFQYYEEEERQRGNFPDRFSGHQFPNYSSELNVNALLLGDSALYLCASSFNPTVPGDTIYFGEGSWLTVV.

The CDR3 loop reads CASSVQGLNTEAFF. The CDR3 region has the DNA TGTGCCAGCAGCGTACAGGGGTTGAACACTGAAGCTTTCTTT. This chain connects TRBV5-4 to TRBJ1-1; 7 nucleotides line up with TRBD1. CDR3 size: 14 residues. Germline V gives CDR1 SGHNT, CDR2 YYREEE (reference sequence). V trimming: 4 bases; J trimming: 0 bases; junction bases outside the gene matches: 3.

Notes on this clone: Distinct nucleotide sequences in the sample also encode this CDR3. The chain recombines TRBV6-5 with TRBJ2-7; no reliable D call. The V end lost 0 bases, the J end lost 6 bases, and 6 bases lay between the germline ends. This CDR3 is 12 amino acids long. Germline CDR1 MNHEY, CDR2 SVGAGI. The CDR3 loop is CASSYSGVEQYF. The CDR3 nucleotides are TGTGCCAGCAGTTACTCTGGGGTCGAGCAGTACTTC.